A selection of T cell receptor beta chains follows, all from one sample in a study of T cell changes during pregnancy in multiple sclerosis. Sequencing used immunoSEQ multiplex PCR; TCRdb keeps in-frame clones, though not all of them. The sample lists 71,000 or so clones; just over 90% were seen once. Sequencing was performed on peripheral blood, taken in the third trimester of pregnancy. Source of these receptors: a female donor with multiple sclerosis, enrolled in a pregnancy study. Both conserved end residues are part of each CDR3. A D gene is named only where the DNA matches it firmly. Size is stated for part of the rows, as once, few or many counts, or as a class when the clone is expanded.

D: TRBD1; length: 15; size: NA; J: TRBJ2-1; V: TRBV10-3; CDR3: CAISSTGTDYNEQFF; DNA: TGTGCCATCAGTAGTACCGGGACAGACTACAATGAGCAGTTCTTC
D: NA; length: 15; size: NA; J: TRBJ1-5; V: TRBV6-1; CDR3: CASSSQVGGNQPQHF; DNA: TGTGCCAGCAGTTCCCAGGTGGGTGGGAATCAGCCCCAGCATTTT
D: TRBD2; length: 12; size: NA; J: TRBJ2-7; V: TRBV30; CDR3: CACSPSGYEQYF; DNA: TGTGCCTGCTCTCCTAGCGGCTACGAGCAGTACTTC
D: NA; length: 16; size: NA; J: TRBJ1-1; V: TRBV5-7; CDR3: CASSLELGGFNFEAFF; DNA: TGTGCCAGCAGCTTGGAGTTAGGAGGTTTTAACTTTGAAGCTTTCTTT
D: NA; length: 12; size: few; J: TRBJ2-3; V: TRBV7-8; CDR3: CASSFSGDTQYF; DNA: TGTGCCAGCAGCTTTTCAGGAGATACGCAGTATTTT
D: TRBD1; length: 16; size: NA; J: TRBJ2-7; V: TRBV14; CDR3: CASSPLPGQGSLEQYF; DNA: TGTGCCAGCAGCCCTCTTCCGGGACAGGGATCCCTCGAGCAGTACTTC
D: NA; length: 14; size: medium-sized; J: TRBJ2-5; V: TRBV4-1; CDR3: CASSQAGTQETQYF; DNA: TGCGCCAGCAGCCAAGCGGGAACACAAGAGACCCAGTACTTC
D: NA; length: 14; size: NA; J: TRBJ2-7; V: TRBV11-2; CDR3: CASSLTNREYEQYF; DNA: TGTGCCAGCAGCTTGACTAACCGGGAGTACGAGCAGTACTTC
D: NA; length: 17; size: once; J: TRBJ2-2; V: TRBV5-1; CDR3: CASSLPSARGNTGELFF; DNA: TGCGCCAGCAGCTTGCCCAGCGCTAGAGGGAACACCGGGGAGCTGTTTTTT
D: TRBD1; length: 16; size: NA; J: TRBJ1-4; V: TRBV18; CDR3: CASSPWMPGQNEKLFF; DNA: TGTGCCAGCTCACCTTGGATGCCGGGACAGAATGAAAAACTGTTTTTT